These 28 T cell receptor beta chains share one sample of origin, sequenced in a study of cytomegalovirus exposure and HLA in healthy donors. The primer mix had 60 Vbeta and 13 Jbeta primers. Profiling relied on immunoSEQ multiplex PCR, and the TCRdb table lists in-frame clones only, not all of them. Of about 150,000 clones listed, approximately 80% are singletons. Sequencing was carried out using PBMCs. The receptors were gathered from a male donor in good health and CMV-seronegative.

The chain combines TRBV6-5 with TRBJ1-2; 7 bases fit TRBD1. CDR3 length: 15 residues. Trimming removed 7 bases from V and 8 bases from J; junction bases left unmatched: 16. CDR1 and CDR2 (germline): MNHEY, SVGAGI. Written as DNA, the CDR3 is TGTGCCAGCACTACCGGGGACAGATACCCGTTCGGCTACACCTTC. Protein product: CASTTGDRYPFGYTF.

This clone was seen a single time. The J gene is TRBJ2-6, the V gene TRBV10-3; tentatively, D is TRBD1 (5 bases). The CDR3 runs 20 residues. The ends were cut back, 6 bases at V and 2 bases at J, with 26 bases in the middle. Germline values: CDR1 ENHRY, CDR2 SYGVKD. The DNA of the CDR3 is TGTGCCATCAGACGATTGGGATCGACAGAGCCCGCCACTGGGGCCAACGTCCTGACTTTC. Translation: CAIRRLGSTEPATGANVLTF.

Only one count was recorded for this clone. The chain has TRBV5-1 and TRBJ2-2; 8 bases line up with TRBD1. The germline V gene has CDR1 SGHRS and CDR2 YFSETQ. The CDR3 runs to 17 residues. With 0 bases clipped from V and 1 base from J, the junction kept 5 bases outside the gene matches. CDR3 amino acids: CASSLVPGTGNTGELFF. CDR3 in DNA: TGCGCCAGCAGCTTGGTACCCGGGACAGGGAACACCGGGGAGCTGTTTTTT.

This sequence joins TRBV6-6 and TRBJ1-1; TRBD1 is a possible D gene (5 bases). The V and J ends lost 2 bases and 3 bases respectively, with 16 bases between them. CDR1 is MNHNY, CDR2 SVGAGI, per germline (reference sequence). The CDR3 extends over 16 amino acids. The CDR3 DNA is TGTGCCAGCAGTTACCCCTACCCTGGGGGGGACACTGAAGCTTTCTTT. It codes for CASSYPYPGGDTEAFF.

The rearrangement uses TRBV9 and TRBJ2-3; D gene unclear. The germline V and J ends were trimmed by 0 bases and 0 bases, with 11 bases remaining between them. Germline V CDR1 and CDR2: SGDLS, YYNGEE. This CDR3 is built from 16 residues. CDR3 in DNA: TGTGCCAGCAGCGTAGGGAATAGCCGAAGCACAGATACGCAGTATTTT. It yields the protein CASSVGNSRSTDTQYF. The full variable domain, its missing parts supplied by reference TRBV9 and TRBJ2-3, is DSGVTQTPKHLITATGQRVTLRCSPRSGDLSVYWYQQSLDQGLQFLIQYYNGEERAKGNILERFSAQQFPDLHSELNLSSLELGDSALYFCASSVGNSRSTDTQYFGPGTRLTVL.

The V gene is TRBV27, the J gene TRBJ2-2; 11 bases line up with TRBD2. The CDR3 runs 15 residues. Germline V gene lookup returns CDR1 MNHEY and CDR2 SMNVEV (reference sequence). Trimming removed 6 bases from V and 5 bases from J; junction bases left unmatched: 5. DNA for the CDR3: TGTGCCAGCAGCCTCCGGACTAGCGGGACCGGGGAGCTGTTTTTT. Encoded protein: CASSLRTSGTGELFF.

This clone has more than one count but fewer than ten. The chain uses TRBV5-1 and TRBJ2-3; 16 nucleotides agree with TRBD2. There are 16 residues in the CDR3. Germline V gives CDR1 SGHRS, CDR2 YFSETQ. J gave up 7 bases and V 3 bases, and 5 bases lay outside the gene matches. Written as DNA, the CDR3 is TGCGCCAGCAGCTCCGGGACTAGCGGGGGGGCCTATACGCAGTATTTT. Its protein is CASSSGTSGGAYTQYF. Complete variable domain (other parts from reference TRBV5-1 and TRBJ2-3): KAGVTQTPRYLIKTRGQQVTLSCSPISGHRSVSWYQQTPGQGLQFLFEYFSETQRNKGNFPGRFSGRQFSNSRSEMNVSTLELGDSALYLCASSSGTSGGAYTQYFGPGTRLTVL.

The genes are TRBV11-2 and TRBJ2-1; tentatively, D is TRBD1 (6 bases). The CDR3 consists of 12 residues. V lost 3 bases to trimming and J lost 6 bases, with 6 bases between them. Per germline, CDR1 SGHAT and CDR2 FQNNGV. The CDR3 here is CASSLDSNEQFF. The CDR3 DNA reads TGTGCCAGCAGCTTGGACAGCAATGAGCAGTTCTTC. Using reference TRBV11-2 and TRBJ2-1 for the parts outside the CDR3, the full variable domain is EAGVAQSPRYKIIEKRQSVAFWCNPISGHATLYWYQQILGQGPKLLIQFQNNGVVDDSQLPKDRFSAERLKGVDSTLKIQPAKLEDSAVYLCASSLDSNEQFFGPGTRLTVL.

This chain joins TRBV9 and TRBJ2-2; TRBD1 matches at 11 bases. The CDR3 contains 16 residues. The V segment lost 4 bases and the J segment 5 bases; nucleotides outside the gene matches: 7. From germline, CDR1 is SGDLS and CDR2 YYNGEE. CDR3 sequence reads: CASSTSGTGGTGELFF. In nucleotides, the CDR3 is TGTGCCAGCAGCACGTCCGGGACAGGGGGGACCGGGGAGCTGTTTTTT.

This chain uses TRBV11-2 with TRBJ1-1; 12 bases line up with TRBD1. CDR1 is SGHAT and CDR2 is FQNNGV in the germline V gene. Trimming took 5 bases from V and 0 from J; bases not matched to a gene: 7. The CDR3 is 17 amino acids. CDR3 nucleotides: TGTGCCAGCAGCCTCGAGGGACAGGGGGCCATGAACACTGAAGCTTTCTTT. It yields the protein CASSLEGQGAMNTEAFF.

This chain uses TRBV25-1 with TRBJ2-5; weak D call: TRBD2 (5 bases). Germline CDR1 and CDR2: MGHDK and SYGVNS. CDR3 length equals 11 residues. Trimming took 6 bases from V and 7 from J, leaving 9 bases between them. CDR3 bases: TGTGCCAGCAGGTACAGCGGGACCCAGTACTTC. Translating gives CASRYSGTQYF.

Comment on this clone: At one of its ends the junction is not consistent with the germline gene, which may arise from a read error. The V call is TRBV29-1, the J call TRBJ2-7; D gene uncertain. Germline V gives CDR1 SQVTM, CDR2 ANQGSEA. The CDR3 has 13 amino acids. The CDR3: CSVEKNYGYGQYF. Written as DNA, the CDR3 is TGCAGCGTTGAAAAAAACTACGGTTACGGGCAGTACTTC.

This sequence joins TRBV29-1 and TRBJ1-1; possible D gene TRBD1, 5 bases. Germline V gene lookup returns CDR1 SQVTM and CDR2 ANQGSEA. The CDR3 is 12 residues long. V was trimmed by 2 bases and J by 4 bases, leaving 8 bases between them. In DNA, the CDR3 is TGCAGCGTTGAACAGGGCGGCACTGAAGCTTTCTTT. It yields the protein CSVEQGGTEAFF.

The V and J genes are TRBV5-1 and TRBJ2-5; TRBD2 matches at 7 bases. CDR1 SGHRS and CDR2 YFSETQ come from the germline V gene. The V segment lost 0 bases and the J segment 5 bases; nucleotides outside the gene matches: 4. CDR3 size: 14 residues. CDR3: CASSLGGGDETQYF. Written as DNA, the CDR3 is TGCGCCAGCAGCTTGGGGGGGGGTGACGAGACCCAGTACTTC.

The V gene is TRBV6-4, the J gene TRBJ1-1; D is perhaps TRBD1 (5 bases). The V and J ends lost 6 bases and 4 bases respectively, with 15 bases between them. CDR3 size: 14 residues. The germline V gene has CDR1 MRHNA and CDR2 SNTAGT. CDR3 sequence: CASRVIAGRTEAFF. CDR3 nucleotide sequence: TGTGCCAGCAGAGTAATTGCGGGGCGCACTGAAGCTTTCTTT.

The V and J genes are TRBV4-2 and TRBJ2-7, with TRBD2 as a possible D gene (5 bases). V gave up 2 bases and J gave up 0 bases, with 11 bases separating them. Germline CDR1 is LGHNA and CDR2 is YNFKEQ. The CDR3 is made up of 15 amino acids. The CDR3 protein is CASSQISGSSYEQYF. The CDR3 nucleotides read TGTGCCAGCAGCCAAATAAGCGGAAGCTCCTACGAGCAGTACTTC.

This clone was observed once. The J gene is TRBJ1-4, the V gene TRBV7-9; possibly TRBD1 for D (6 bases). The germline gives CDR1 SEHNR, CDR2 FQNEAQ (reference sequence). This CDR3 is built from 17 residues. The V end was cut by 5 bases, the J end by 0 bases, with 16 bases between. CDR3 sequence (DNA): TGTGCCAGCAGCATATCAACAGGGTCTGCAACTAATGAAAAACTGTTTTTT. This gives the protein CASSISTGSATNEKLFF.

This sequence joins TRBV7-9 and TRBJ1-2; weak D call: TRBD1 (5 bases). Trimming pared 5 bases from V and 7 bases from J, leaving 20 bases between. CDR1 is SEHNR, CDR2 FQNEAQ, per germline (reference sequence). CDR3 size: 15 residues. The CDR3 DNA reads TGTGCCAGCAGCGCCTCGGGGGGAGGGTTTGGTGGCTACACCTTC. As protein: CASSASGGGFGGYTF. The variable domain in full, with the rest retrieved from reference TRBV7-9 and TRBJ1-2, is DTGVSQNPRHKITKRGQNVTFRCDPISEHNRLYWYRQTLGQGPEFLTYFQNEAQLEKSRLLSDRFSAERPKGSFSTLEIQRTEQGDSAMYLCASSASGGGFGGYTFGSGTRLTVV.

CDR3 residues: CASSQDAVLLSGNTIYF. The DNA for the CDR3 is TGCGCCAGCAGCCAAGATGCGGTTTTACTCTCTGGAAACACCATATATTTT. The chain combines TRBV4-3 with TRBJ1-3; D call uncertain. There are 17 residues in the CDR3. The V gene's germline CDR1 is LGHNA and CDR2 YSLEER. The V gene lost 0 bases and the J gene lost 0 bases, with 12 bases spanning the gap.

The gene calls are TRBV10-3 and TRBJ2-5; the match to TRBD1 covers 9 bases. Trimming took 8 bases from V and 4 from J; bases not matched to a gene: 11. Germline CDR1 and CDR2: ENHRY and SYGVKD. This CDR3 has 15 residues. DNA for the CDR3: TGTGCCATCGGCTCCGGGACAGGGAAAATAGAGACCCAGTACTTC. Its protein is CAIGSGTGKIETQYF.

The CDR3 here is CASSPDKSPSYEQYF. The CDR3 bases are TGTGCCAGCAGCCCTGACAAGTCCCCCTCCTACGAGCAGTACTTC. The V and J genes are TRBV27 and TRBJ2-7; D is ambiguous. Looked up from germline, CDR1 is MNHEY and CDR2 is SMNVEV (reference sequence). The germline V and J ends were trimmed by 6 bases and 0 bases, with 15 bases remaining between them. There are 15 residues in the CDR3.

This clone occurred a few times. Germline is not matched at one junction end, which may reflect a read error. The V and J genes are TRBV5-8 and TRBJ2-2; 7 bases map to TRBD1. The CDR3 loop spans 15 amino acids. CDR1 and CDR2 from the germline V gene are SGHTS and YDEGEE. The CDR3 loop is CAISRDRRTTGELFF. As DNA, the CDR3 is TGTGCCATCAGCCGGGACAGAAGAACCACCGGGGAGCTGTTTTTT. Complete variable domain (other parts from reference TRBV5-8 and TRBJ2-2): EAGVTQSPTHLIKTRGQQATLRCSPISGHTSVYWYQQALGLGLQFLLWYDEGEERNRGNFPPRFSGRQFPNYSSELNVNALELEDSALYLCAISRDRRTTGELFFGEGSRLTVL.

The chain recombines TRBV4-3 with TRBJ2-3; perhaps TRBD2 as D (5 bases). V was trimmed by 4 bases and J by 2 bases, leaving 13 bases between them. Germline assignment: CDR1 LGHNA and CDR2 YSLEER. This CDR3 is built from 15 residues. This chain's CDR3 is CASSPRADNTDTQYF. The CDR3 nucleotides read TGCGCCAGCAGCCCGCGGGCGGATAACACAGATACGCAGTATTTT.

This clone was seen a single time. The chain combines TRBV11-2 with TRBJ2-1; the D gene is possibly TRBD1 (5 bases). CDR3 size: 15 residues. Germline V gene data show CDR1 as SGHAT and CDR2 as FQNNGV. Trimming cost V 1 base and J 5 bases, with 12 bases left between them. The CDR3 region is CASSLGVNRNNEQFF. In DNA, the CDR3 is TGTGCCAGCAGCTTAGGGGTAAACAGGAACAATGAGCAGTTCTTC.

This clone was recorded a few times. V is TRBV7-3 and J is TRBJ2-1, with 11 positions matching TRBD2. This CDR3 is 15 amino acids long. After removal of 5 bases from V and 4 bases from J, the junction contained 4 bases not matched to a gene. The germline gives CDR1 SGHTA, CDR2 FQGTGA. CDR3 DNA sequence: TGTGCCAGCAGCCCAGGGACTAGCGGATACAATGAGCAGTTCTTC. The encoded protein is CASSPGTSGYNEQFF.

In the case of this clone: A junction boundary mismatches the germline segment, possibly from a read error. The genes are TRBV7-7 and TRBJ2-7; D may be TRBD1 (7 bases). This CDR3 comprises 14 residues. Germline V gives CDR1 SSHAT, CDR2 FNYEAQ (reference sequence). CDR3 sequence: CASSPQGGPYEQYF. Here the CDR3 DNA reads TGTGCTAGCAGCCCCCAGGGGGGTCCCTACGAGCAGTACTTC. The entire variable domain, with the rest obtained from reference TRBV7-7 and TRBJ2-7, is as follows: GAGVSQSPRYKVTKRGQDVTLRCDPISSHATLYWYQQALGQGPEFLTYFNYEAQPDKSGLPSDRFSAERPEGSISTLTIQRTEQRDSAMYRCASSPQGGPYEQYFGPGTRLTVT.

V usage is TRBV5-4 and J usage is TRBJ2-2, with a possible D match to TRBD1 (6 bases). Trimming shortened V by 4 bases and J by 1 base, and 8 bases separated the two germline ends. CDR1 and CDR2 (germline): SGHNT, YYREEE (reference sequence). This CDR3 region has 14 residues. Here the CDR3 reads CASSPTGNTGELFF. As DNA, the CDR3 is TGTGCCAGCAGCCCGACAGGGAACACCGGGGAGCTGTTTTTT.

This clone was recorded once. Here the CDR3 DNA reads TGTGCCAGCGCTGCCCGGGACAGTATTTTTCAGCCCCAGCATTTT. As protein: CASAARDSIFQPQHF. The chain is built from TRBV5-8 and TRBJ1-5; 7 bases are shared with TRBD1. This CDR3 spans 15 amino acids. Per the germline V gene, CDR1 is SGHTS and CDR2 is YDEGEE. With 7 bases clipped from V and 6 bases from J, the junction kept 13 bases outside the gene matches.